This T cell receptor (beta chain) was documented in a study of kidney transplant recipient with SARS-CoV-2 infection. This CDR3 has 15 residues. Germline CDR1 MNHEY, CDR2 SVGAGI. Trimming cost V 7 bases and J 1 base; bases outside gene matches: 5. This clonotype was seen ten or more times. Using its own MiXCR run on the reads, TCRdb lists one record per CDR3 protein. In the table there are approximately 240,000 distinct CDR3 sequences, around 30% of which are singletons. The TCR sequence derives from a young adult male patient who had COVID-19 and was a kidney transplant recipient. Some T cells could come from the graft donor. The chain couples TRBV6-5 to TRBJ2-3; 10 bases line up with TRBD1. The starting material was a blood sample, obtained at baseline and on roughly day 120 from a kidney transplant recipient. The CDR3, as DNA: TGTGCCAGCATCACCGGGACAGGGGGCACAGATACGCAGTATTTT. Amino acid sequence: CASITGTGGTDTQYF.